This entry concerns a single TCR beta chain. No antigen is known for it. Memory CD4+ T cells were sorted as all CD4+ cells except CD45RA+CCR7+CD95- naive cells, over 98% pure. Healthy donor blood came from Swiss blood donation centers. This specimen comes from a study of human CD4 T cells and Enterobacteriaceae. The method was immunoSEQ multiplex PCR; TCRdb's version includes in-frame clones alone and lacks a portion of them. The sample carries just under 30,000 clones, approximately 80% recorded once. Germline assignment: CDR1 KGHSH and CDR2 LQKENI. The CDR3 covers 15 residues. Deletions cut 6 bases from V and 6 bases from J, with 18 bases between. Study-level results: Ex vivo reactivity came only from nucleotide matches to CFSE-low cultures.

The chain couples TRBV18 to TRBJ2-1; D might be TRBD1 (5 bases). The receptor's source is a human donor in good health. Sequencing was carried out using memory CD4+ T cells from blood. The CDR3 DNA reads TGTGCCAGCTCGGTTCTCCAGGGCCCTTCCAATGAGCAGTTCTTC. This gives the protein CASSVLQGPSNEQFF. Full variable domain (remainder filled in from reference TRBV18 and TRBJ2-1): NAGVMQNPRHLVRRRGQEARLRCSPMKGHSHVYWYRQLPEEGLKFMVYLQKENIIDESGMPKERFSAEFPKEGPSILRIQQVVRGDSAAYFCASSVLQGPSNEQFFGPGTRLTVL.